This TCR beta chain was sequenced in a study of shared clonotypes between healthy human individuals. Turning to the study itself: The study used three CD4 naive, three CD4 memory, two CD8 naive and one CD8 memory plate per donor.

Study-level points and caveats: The study's rarefaction showed incomplete sorted-subset sequencing despite large depth.

Notes on this clone: No antigen is known for it.

Deep-level settings were used for running the assay. The table came from immunoSEQ multiplex PCR; TCRdb's copy has only in-frame clones and leaves some out. The sample has about 800,000 clones; around 96% are singletons. Naive-designated CD8 cells lacked CD45RO, were positively enriched for CCR7, and omitted terminally differentiated effector memory CD45RA+ cells. The healthy adult donors were HIV-negative and reported no recent acute infections or vaccinations. Looked up from germline, CDR1 is SGHTA and CDR2 is FQGNSA. Trimming at V came to 5 bases and at J to 8 bases, leaving 8 bases not matched to a gene. This CDR3 is 14 amino acids long.

The specimen sequenced was naive CD8+ T cells sorted from blood. This chain links TRBV7-2 with TRBJ2-1, with 8 bases that match TRBD1. This clonotype was sampled from a man aged 30 to 45 in good health. CDR3 sequence reads: CASSADRVPDEQFF. The CDR3 nucleotides read TGTGCCAGCAGCGCGGACAGGGTCCCCGATGAGCAGTTCTTC.